This T cell receptor beta chain was retrieved from a study of cytomegalovirus exposure and HLA in healthy donors. Study overall: The platform used for the 100 to 150 validation repertoires matched that of the 600 to 800 first-cohort repertoires, a later analysis reported.

To note about this clone: The antigen is unknown.

This CDR3 contains 16 residues. Germline V gives CDR1 SGHTA, CDR2 FQGNSA. The V and J ends lost 5 bases and 2 bases, in that order; junction bases with no gene match: 8. Libraries were prepared by immunoSEQ multiplex PCR; TCRdb keeps only in-frame clonotypes and omits some of them. The sample has 150,000 to 200,000 clones, roughly 90% seen once. Regarding the study as a whole: Cytomegalovirus-associated TCR beta chains were listed, numbering some 180.

J is TRBJ1-2 and V is TRBV7-2, with 10 nucleotides matching TRBD1. Sequencing was performed on PBMCs. The receptor was isolated from a woman aged 18-29 years in good health and CMV-seronegative. In DNA, the CDR3 is TGTGCCAGCAGCCCAAATGGACAGGGGGGCAACTATGGCTACACCTTC. Translation: CASSPNGQGGNYGYTF.